This is a list of T cell receptor beta chains from one sample in a study of cytomegalovirus exposure and HLA in healthy donors. Repertoires were generated with immunoSEQ multiplex PCR, while TCRdb's copy carries only in-frame clones and drops some. Among roughly 150,000 clones listed, about 72% were seen once. Sequenced: PBMCs. The receptors here all came from a man in his 60s in good health and CMV-seronegative. CDR3s include the opening cysteine and the closing phenylalanine or tryptophan. D genes are given only for firm matches. Clone size appears in some rows only: once, few, many, or a class for an expanded clone.

d_call: -
j_call: TRBJ2-2
clone_size: -
v_call: TRBV5-1
cdr3_aa: CASSLAGGNTGELFF
cdr3_nt: TGCGCCAGCAGCTTGGCCGGGGGGAACACCGGGGAGCTGTTTTTT

d_call: -
j_call: TRBJ1-2
clone_size: -
v_call: TRBV6-5
cdr3_aa: CASKRQGGNYGYTF
cdr3_nt: TGTGCCAGCAAGCGTCAGGGTGGGAACTATGGCTACACCTTC

d_call: TRBD1
j_call: TRBJ1-5
clone_size: -
v_call: TRBV19
cdr3_aa: CASRPGTGYGNQPQHF
cdr3_nt: TGTGCCAGTAGACCCGGGACAGGGTACGGCAATCAGCCCCAGCATTTT

d_call: -
j_call: TRBJ1-5
clone_size: once
v_call: TRBV5-1
cdr3_aa: CASSLGTVGDQPQHF
cdr3_nt: TGCGCCAGCAGCTTGGGGACAGTAGGCGATCAGCCCCAGCATTTT

d_call: TRBD1
j_call: TRBJ1-2
clone_size: -
v_call: TRBV14
cdr3_aa: CASSPGTGIYGYTF
cdr3_nt: TGTGCCAGCAGCCCCGGGACAGGGATCTATGGCTACACCTTC

d_call: TRBD1
j_call: TRBJ1-2
clone_size: -
v_call: TRBV9
cdr3_aa: CASSVRQGGNDGYTF
cdr3_nt: TGTGCCAGCAGCGTGCGACAGGGGGGAAACGATGGCTACACCTTC

d_call: TRBD2
j_call: TRBJ2-5
clone_size: few
v_call: TRBV5-1
cdr3_aa: CASSFAGVGETQYF
cdr3_nt: TGCGCCAGCAGCTTTGCGGGAGTGGGAGAGACCCAGTACTTC

d_call: TRBD1
j_call: TRBJ1-5
clone_size: -
v_call: TRBV19
cdr3_aa: CASSPGQGYGQPQHF
cdr3_nt: TGTGCCAGTAGCCCGGGACAGGGGTACGGTCAGCCCCAGCATTTT

d_call: TRBD1
j_call: TRBJ2-5
clone_size: -
v_call: TRBV11-2
cdr3_aa: CASSTYRGPGEKTQYF
cdr3_nt: TGTGCCAGCAGCACCTACAGGGGACCCGGAGAGAAGACCCAGTACTTC

d_call: TRBD1
j_call: TRBJ2-2
clone_size: once
v_call: TRBV28
cdr3_aa: CASRGPGQMNTGELFF
cdr3_nt: TGTGCCAGCAGAGGTCCGGGACAGATGAACACCGGGGAGCTGTTTTTT

d_call: TRBD1
j_call: TRBJ2-6
clone_size: once
v_call: TRBV27
cdr3_aa: CASTVTGPSSGANVLTF
cdr3_nt: TGTGCCAGCACCGTGACAGGGCCAAGCTCTGGGGCCAACGTCCTGACTTTC

d_call: TRBD1
j_call: TRBJ1-4
clone_size: -
v_call: TRBV9
cdr3_aa: CASSARQGTNEKLFF
cdr3_nt: TGTGCCAGCAGCGCCCGACAGGGGACTAATGAAAAACTGTTTTTT

d_call: -
j_call: TRBJ2-3
clone_size: -
v_call: TRBV14
cdr3_aa: CASSQDGGLYTDTQYF
cdr3_nt: TGTGCCAGCAGCCAAGATGGAGGGTTGTACACAGATACGCAGTATTTT

d_call: -
j_call: TRBJ1-1
clone_size: -
v_call: TRBV18
cdr3_aa: CASYPGSDTEAFF
cdr3_nt: TGTGCCAGCTACCCGGGGTCCGACACTGAAGCTTTCTTT

d_call: -
j_call: TRBJ1-2
clone_size: -
v_call: TRBV9
cdr3_aa: CASSVGGTRYGYTF
cdr3_nt: TGTGCCAGCAGCGTAGGCGGCACCCGATATGGCTACACCTTC

d_call: TRBD1
j_call: TRBJ1-5
clone_size: -
v_call: TRBV9
cdr3_aa: CASRGVNRGQPQHF
cdr3_nt: TGTGCCAGCAGAGGGGTTAACAGGGGGCAGCCCCAGCATTTT

d_call: -
j_call: TRBJ2-1
clone_size: -
v_call: TRBV19
cdr3_aa: CASSIGSGSRVF
cdr3_nt: TGTGCCAGTAGTATAGGGAGCGGGTCCCGGGTCTTC

d_call: -
j_call: TRBJ1-4
clone_size: few
v_call: TRBV19
cdr3_aa: CASSMELGGEKLFF
cdr3_nt: TGTGCCAGTAGTATGGAACTAGGGGGTGAAAAACTGTTTTTT

d_call: TRBD1
j_call: TRBJ1-6
clone_size: -
v_call: TRBV30
cdr3_aa: CAWRTGAIPYNSPLHF
cdr3_nt: TGTGCCTGGAGGACAGGGGCCATCCCTTATAATTCACCCCTCCACTTT

d_call: -
j_call: TRBJ2-1
clone_size: -
v_call: TRBV5-1
cdr3_aa: CASSFSAGADNEQFF
cdr3_nt: TGCGCCAGCAGTTTTTCGGCAGGGGCCGACAATGAGCAGTTCTTC

d_call: -
j_call: TRBJ2-2
clone_size: -
v_call: TRBV5-4
cdr3_aa: CASSLEWGRGAGELFF
cdr3_nt: TGTGCCAGCAGCTTGGAGTGGGGGCGCGGTGCCGGGGAGCTGTTTTTT

d_call: TRBD1
j_call: TRBJ1-2
clone_size: few
v_call: TRBV2
cdr3_aa: CASSPAVTGRIYGYTF
cdr3_nt: TGTGCCAGCAGTCCGGCCGTGACAGGGAGAATCTATGGCTACACCTTC

d_call: -
j_call: TRBJ2-1
clone_size: once
v_call: TRBV5-1
cdr3_aa: CASSSGQAGFEQFF
cdr3_nt: TGCGCCAGCAGCTCCGGACAAGCGGGCTTTGAGCAGTTCTTC

d_call: TRBD2
j_call: TRBJ2-7
clone_size: -
v_call: TRBV28
cdr3_aa: CASSLSIAGGPYEQYF
cdr3_nt: TGTGCCAGCAGTTTATCGATAGCGGGAGGCCCCTACGAGCAGTACTTC

d_call: -
j_call: TRBJ2-5
clone_size: -
v_call: TRBV7-9
cdr3_aa: CASSFSGEETQYF
cdr3_nt: TGTGCCAGCAGCTTTAGCGGAGAAGAGACCCAGTACTTC

d_call: -
j_call: TRBJ2-3
clone_size: -
v_call: TRBV5-1
cdr3_aa: CASSLAGSTDTQYF
cdr3_nt: TGCGCCAGCAGCTTGGCAGGGAGCACAGATACGCAGTATTTT

d_call: -
j_call: TRBJ2-7
clone_size: -
v_call: TRBV15
cdr3_aa: CATSREAASYEQYF
cdr3_nt: TGTGCCACCAGCAGAGAGGCGGCCTCCTACGAGCAGTACTTC

d_call: -
j_call: TRBJ2-7
clone_size: -
v_call: TRBV29-1
cdr3_aa: CSVTQGSYEQYF
cdr3_nt: TGCAGCGTTACCCAGGGTTCCTACGAGCAGTACTTC

d_call: -
j_call: TRBJ2-3
clone_size: -
v_call: TRBV28
cdr3_aa: CASSSIRGSSTDTQYF
cdr3_nt: TGTGCCAGCAGTTCCATCCGGGGGTCTAGCACAGATACGCAGTATTTT

d_call: -
j_call: TRBJ1-1
clone_size: few
v_call: TRBV5-4
cdr3_aa: CASSPAGRYTEAFF
cdr3_nt: TGTGCCAGCAGCCCGGCCGGGAGATACACTGAAGCTTTCTTT

d_call: -
j_call: TRBJ1-6
clone_size: -
v_call: TRBV5-8
cdr3_aa: CASSPPLGGGSPLHF
cdr3_nt: TGTGCCAGCAGCCCCCCTCTAGGGGGGGGTTCACCCCTCCACTTT

d_call: -
j_call: TRBJ2-5
clone_size: -
v_call: TRBV18
cdr3_aa: CASSPELRQETQYF
cdr3_nt: TGTGCCAGCTCACCGGAGCTCAGACAAGAGACCCAGTACTTC

d_call: TRBD2
j_call: TRBJ2-3
clone_size: -
v_call: TRBV7-8
cdr3_aa: CASTRGGAADTQYF
cdr3_nt: TGTGCCAGCACACGGGGGGGCGCGGCAGATACGCAGTATTTT

d_call: -
j_call: TRBJ2-2
clone_size: once
v_call: TRBV27
cdr3_aa: CASRTGNGELFF
cdr3_nt: TGTGCCAGTCGTACAGGGAACGGGGAGCTGTTTTTT

d_call: TRBD1
j_call: TRBJ2-7
clone_size: once
v_call: TRBV6-6
cdr3_aa: CASRPSGTAYEQYF
cdr3_nt: TGTGCCAGCAGACCTTCCGGGACAGCCTACGAGCAGTACTTC

d_call: TRBD1
j_call: TRBJ2-7
clone_size: -
v_call: TRBV30
cdr3_aa: CAWSVQGAGEQYF
cdr3_nt: TGTGCCTGGAGTGTACAGGGGGCGGGCGAGCAGTACTTC

d_call: TRBD1
j_call: TRBJ2-2
clone_size: few
v_call: TRBV5-1
cdr3_aa: CASSHTGGTGELFF
cdr3_nt: TGCGCCAGCAGTCACACAGGGGGCACCGGGGAGCTGTTTTTT

d_call: TRBD1
j_call: TRBJ2-7
clone_size: -
v_call: TRBV30
cdr3_aa: CAWGRDRGHEQYF
cdr3_nt: TGTGCCTGGGGCCGGGACAGGGGGCACGAGCAGTACTTC

d_call: -
j_call: TRBJ2-7
clone_size: -
v_call: TRBV6-6
cdr3_aa: CASSYDSLSYEQYF
cdr3_nt: TGTGCCAGCAGTTACGACAGCTTGTCCTACGAGCAGTACTTC

d_call: -
j_call: TRBJ1-3
clone_size: -
v_call: TRBV28
cdr3_aa: CASSLLAGPSGNTIYF
cdr3_nt: TGTGCCAGCAGTTTATTAGCAGGGCCCTCTGGAAACACCATATATTTT